What follows is one TCR beta chain and its context. The entry originates in a study of blood T cell repertoires in COVID-19. The CDR3 runs 14 residues. Germline loops: CDR1 WSHSY, CDR2 SAAADI. Trimming pared 7 bases from V and 4 bases from J, leaving 16 bases between. Authors' data handling: Scientists estimated how many nucleated cells there were by amplifying reference gene primers. Sequencing used immunoSEQ multiplex PCR; TCRdb keeps in-frame clones, though not all of them. V, J and clone size derive from that table, while D and trimming were established from the DNA sequence. This sample has a few hundred thousand clones, with roughly four fifths found just once. Donors were grouped by their self-reported clinical history. Each exposed participant met a COVID-19 case in the 2 weeks preceding study entry.

The gene calls are TRBV10-2 and TRBJ1-1; D not resolved. The sequence derives from a man between 35 and 55 years old who had been exposed to COVID-19. The sequenced material came from PBMCs or T cells enriched from blood (not recorded which). CDR3 nucleotide sequence: TGCGCCAGCAAAACTCACCAGGAGGGCACTGAAGCTTTCTTT. Translated: CASKTHQEGTEAFF.